This passage covers 29 T cell receptor beta chains from one sample sequenced in a study of CD8 T cells in Susac syndrome. Reverse transcription used about 0.45 to 1 ug RNA and random hexamers. TCRdb recomputed calls from the immunoSEQ multiplex PCR reads with MiXCR, one row per CDR3 protein. The table records 150,000 to 200,000 distinct CDR3 sequences, around 94% of them present only once. Sequenced sample: CD4+ T cells from PBMCs. The origin of the receptors is a human donor in good health.

The chain combines TRBV29-1 with TRBJ2-6; perhaps TRBD1 as D (5 bases). Between the trimmed V and J ends, which lost 0 bases and 1 base, there was a span of 13 bases. The CDR3 spans 17 residues. In germline, CDR1 is SQVTM, CDR2 ANQGSEA. In DNA, the CDR3 is TGCAGCGTTGAAGAATTCTCGACAGCATCTGGGGCCAACGTCCTGACTTTC. This gives the protein CSVEEFSTASGANVLTF.

V is TRBV6-2 or TRBV6-3 and J is TRBJ2-1; no definite D call. V was shortened by 5 bases and J by 16 bases, with 18 bases between the two germline ends. Germline V CDR1 and CDR2: MNHEY, SVGEGT. The CDR3 length is 12 residues. DNA for the CDR3: TGTGCCAGCAGTAACCCACGGAATGAGCGTTTCTTC. Amino acids: CASSNPRNERFF.

The chain uses TRBV4-3 and TRBJ1-6; D is unclear. Germline CDR1 LGHNA, CDR2 YSLEER. The CDR3 totals 16 residues. V shed 4 bases and J shed 6 bases, with 16 bases lying between them. The CDR3 is CASSPRWRPPNSPLHF. CDR3 DNA sequence: TGCGCCAGCAGCCCCCGGTGGCGGCCCCCTAATTCACCCCTCCACTTT.

The rearrangement uses TRBV5-5 and TRBJ2-3; D not certain. Per the germline V gene, CDR1 is SGHKS and CDR2 is YYEKEE (reference sequence). V was trimmed by 1 base and J by 0 bases, leaving 6 bases between them. CDR3 size: 14 residues. The CDR3 nucleotides are TGTGCCAGCAGCTTGCTCTCTAGCACAGATACGCAGTATTTT. This codes for CASSLLSSTDTQYF.

This chain joins TRBV29-1 and TRBJ2-7; the D call may be TRBD1 or TRBD2 (6 bases each). Trimming left V 2 bases short and J 3 bases short, with 11 bases between. Germline V gene sequence: CDR1 SQVTM, CDR2 ANQGSEA. The CDR3 consists of 13 residues. CDR3 DNA: TGCAGCGTTGAACCTGAGGGGGGCTACGAGCAGTACTTC. It yields the protein CSVEPEGGYEQYF.

V and J are TRBV12-3 or TRBV12-4 and TRBJ1-1; 9 bases agree with TRBD1. V lost 6 bases and J lost 0; bases outside the gene matches: 2. The CDR3 contains 14 residues. CDR3 sequence: CASRRDRVNTEAFF. The CDR3 region has the DNA TGTGCCAGCAGAAGGGACAGGGTGAACACTGAAGCTTTCTTT.

The genes are TRBV25-1 and TRBJ2-1; possible D gene TRBD2, 5 bases. Germline V gives CDR1 MGHDK, CDR2 SYGVNS. The CDR3 runs 12 residues. The V end was cut by 7 bases, the J end by 4 bases, with 8 bases between. DNA of the CDR3: TGTGCCAGCAACGGGGAATACAATGAGCAGTTCTTC. Translation gives CASNGEYNEQFF.

V and J are TRBV4-2 and TRBJ1-5, with D maybe TRBD1 (6 bases). CDR3 size: 15 residues. With 3 bases removed from V and 4 bases from J, the gap between germline ends came to 13 bases. Germline V gene data show CDR1 as LGHNA and CDR2 as YNFKEQ. CDR3 nucleotides: TGTGCCAGCAGCCAGACGGGCAGGGGAAATCAGCCCCAGCATTTT. It encodes CASSQTGRGNQPQHF.

The rearrangement joins TRBV14 to TRBJ1-2; D possibly corresponds to TRBD1 (6 bases). V lost 1 base and J 3 bases, leaving 12 bases between the germline ends. The CDR3 spans 15 residues. Germline V gene sequence: CDR1 SGHDN, CDR2 FVKESK. This chain's CDR3 is CASSQVGHRDYGYTF. The CDR3, as DNA: TGTGCCAGCAGCCAAGTGGGACACCGCGACTATGGCTACACCTTC.

The chain employs TRBV24-1 and TRBJ2-5; TRBD1 aligns across 8 bases. The CDR3 runs 15 residues. CDR1 and CDR2 from the germline V gene are KGHDR and SFDVKD. The J segment lost 5 bases and the V segment lost 4 bases, leaving 8 bases of the junction unmatched. As DNA, the CDR3 is TGTGCCACCAGTGAGGTTCAGGGGGCTGGTGAGACCCAGTACTTC. Translated, it gives CATSEVQGAGETQYF.

V and J are TRBV14 and TRBJ2-7; 9 bases are a match to TRBD1. CDR1 is SGHDN, CDR2 FVKESK, per germline. This CDR3 is 14 amino acids long. V lost 5 bases, J lost 5 bases, and 7 bases stayed unmatched. CDR3 amino acids: CASSKGQGFDEQYF. CDR3 in DNA: TGTGCCAGCAGCAAAGGACAGGGGTTTGACGAGCAGTACTTC.

This CDR3 is CSARSLGTGTGELFF. In DNA form, the CDR3 reads TGCAGTGCTAGGTCTCTCGGGACAGGTACCGGGGAGCTGTTTTTT. This sequence joins TRBV20-1 and TRBJ2-2; 8 positions agree with TRBD1. CDR3 size: 15 residues. Losses at the gene ends were 3 bases for V and 5 bases for J; bases not matched to a gene: 8. Germline lookup yields CDR1 DFQATT and CDR2 SNEGSKA (reference sequence).

This chain connects TRBV28 to TRBJ2-6, with 7 bases identical to TRBD1. CDR3 length equals 15 residues. Germline V lookup: CDR1 MDHEN, CDR2 SYDVKM. V was clipped by 5 bases and J by 1 base; unmatched bases: 2. CDR3 bases: TGTGCCAGCAGTCAGACAGGGTCTGGGGCCAACGTCCTGACTTTC. Translation: CASSQTGSGANVLTF.

Only a few counts were recorded for this clonotype. This chain joins TRBV6-2 or TRBV6-3 and TRBJ2-7; D possibly corresponds to TRBD1 (5 bases). The CDR3 consists of 12 residues. Trimming removed 5 bases from V and 3 bases from J, with 8 bases in between. Germline lookup yields CDR1 MNHEY and CDR2 SVGEGT. For the CDR3, the DNA is TGTGCCAGCAGTCTTAGGGGCTACGAGCAGTACTTC. Translating it yields CASSLRGYEQYF.

This CDR3 is CASSPGYGLGSYNSPLHF. The DNA of the CDR3 is TGTGCCAGCAGCCCGGGTTACGGGCTAGGCTCCTATAATTCACCCCTCCACTTT. The chain has TRBV28 and TRBJ1-6, with unresolved D. V was trimmed by 6 bases and J by 0 bases, leaving 18 bases between them. Germline CDR1 MDHEN, CDR2 SYDVKM. The CDR3 has 18 amino acids.

The V gene is TRBV28, the J gene TRBJ1-5, with 7 positions matching TRBD1. Trimming at V came to 11 bases and at J to 7 bases, leaving 8 bases not matched to a gene. The CDR3 extends over 12 amino acids. Germline V CDR1 and CDR2: MDHEN, SYDVKM. The chain's CDR3 is CAGRTGGQPQHF. Here the CDR3 DNA reads TGTGCCGGGAGGACAGGCGGCCAGCCCCAGCATTTT.

The rearrangement links TRBV15 to TRBJ2-3; 8 nucleotides align to TRBD1. Germline CDR1 is LNHNV and CDR2 is YYDKDF (reference sequence). With V trimmed by 6 bases and J by 4 bases, 9 bases remained unmatched. The length of the CDR3 is 15 residues. CDR3 DNA: TGTGCCACCAGTATCCGCAGGGGGCGCCCAGATACGCAGTATTTT. Its protein product is CATSIRRGRPDTQYF.

This clonotype occurred once. The chain links TRBV29-1 to TRBJ2-7; no firm D call. Per the germline V gene, CDR1 is SQVTM and CDR2 is ANQGSEA. The CDR3 loop spans 12 amino acids. Trimming pared 0 bases from V and 1 base from J, leaving 4 bases between. The CDR3, as DNA: TGCAGCGTTGAAGACGGATCCTACGAGCAGTACTTC. Its protein is CSVEDGSYEQYF.

J is TRBJ2-6 and V is TRBV19, with D hard to call. The germline V and J ends were trimmed by 5 bases and 0 bases, with 8 bases remaining between them. CDR1 LNHDA and CDR2 SQIVND come from the germline V gene (reference sequence). CDR3 size: 15 residues. In DNA form, the CDR3 reads TGTGCCAGTAGTTCTACCATCTCTGGGGCCAACGTCCTGACTTTC. Amino acid sequence: CASSSTISGANVLTF.

The chain links TRBV29-1 to TRBJ2-3, with 9 bases identical to TRBD2. The V segment lost 4 bases and the J segment 1 base; nucleotides outside the gene matches: 6. CDR1 and CDR2 from the germline V gene are SQVTM and ANQGSEA. This CDR3 comprises 15 residues. The CDR3 DNA follows: TGCAGCGTTGTGATCTGGACTAGCGGCACAGATACGCAGTATTTT. It is translated as CSVVIWTSGTDTQYF.

The gene calls are TRBV7-2 and TRBJ2-3; TRBD2 aligns across 10 bases. With 5 bases clipped from V and 3 bases from J, the junction kept 8 bases outside the gene matches. The CDR3 length is 16 residues. Germline V gene data show CDR1 as SGHTA and CDR2 as FQGNSA. The CDR3 nucleotides read TGTGCCAGCAGCGCGGTAGCGGGGGGCAGGACAGATACGCAGTATTTT. This sequence encodes CASSAVAGGRTDTQYF.

The gene calls are TRBV9 and TRBJ2-5, with D possibly matching TRBD1 (6 bases). CDR1 SGDLS and CDR2 YYNGEE come from the germline V gene. Trimming cost V 0 bases and J 5 bases, with 8 bases left between them. CDR3 length: 13 residues. The DNA of the CDR3 is TGTGCCAGCAGCGTAGATGGGGGCGAGACCCAGTACTTC. This encodes CASSVDGGETQYF.

The chain's CDR3 is CASSLDQGYEQYF. CDR3 nucleotides: TGTGCCAGCAGCTTAGACCAGGGCTACGAGCAGTACTTC. The chain is built from TRBV7-6 and TRBJ2-7; D is possibly TRBD1 (5 bases). The V end was cut by 1 base, the J end by 3 bases, with 7 bases between. The CDR3 has 13 amino acids. The germline gives CDR1 SGHVS, CDR2 FNYEAQ.

The chain carries TRBV29-1 and TRBJ2-1; TRBD2 matches at 9 bases. Germline loops: CDR1 SQVTM, CDR2 ANQGSEA. The CDR3 extends over 13 amino acids. V lost 6 bases to trimming and J lost 6 bases; unmatched junction nucleotides: 6. The CDR3 loop is CSVRGGASNEQFF. In DNA form, the CDR3 reads TGCAGCGTCCGCGGGGGGGCCTCCAATGAGCAGTTCTTC.

The chain recombines TRBV4-3 with TRBJ2-3, with unresolved D. The CDR3 extends over 13 amino acids. V lost 5 bases and J 6 bases, leaving 12 bases between the germline ends. Germline V gene lookup returns CDR1 LGHNA and CDR2 YSLEER. CDR3 in amino acids: CASSFRPGDTQYF. The CDR3 nucleotides read TGCGCCAGCAGCTTCCGCCCCGGGGATACGCAGTATTTT.

This chain joins TRBV7-8 and TRBJ2-5; possible D gene TRBD2, 5 bases. V was shortened by 5 bases and J by 4 bases, with 8 bases between the two germline ends. Germline V CDR1 and CDR2: SGHVS, FQNEAQ. There are 12 residues in the CDR3. CDR3: CASSTGLETQYF. The CDR3 DNA is TGTGCCAGCAGCACCGGACTAGAGACCCAGTACTTC.

A single count supports this clonotype. The V call is TRBV27, the J call TRBJ2-7, with D hard to call. This CDR3 is 13 amino acids long. Germline V gene sequence: CDR1 MNHEY, CDR2 SMNVEV (reference sequence). V gave up 6 bases and J gave up 6 bases, with 15 bases separating them. The CDR3 sequence: CASSRTVVSEQYF. The CDR3 DNA sequence: TGTGCCAGCAGCCGGACCGTGGTGAGCGAGCAGTACTTC.

The CDR3 DNA is TGCAGCGTTGAGGGGACTAGCGGGAGCACAGATACGCAGTATTTT. Translation gives CSVEGTSGSTDTQYF. V gene TRBV29-1 combines with J gene TRBJ2-3; 12 positions agree with TRBD2. This CDR3 is built from 15 residues. V lost 3 bases to trimming and J lost 0 bases; unmatched junction nucleotides: 1. CDR1 and CDR2 from the germline V gene are SQVTM and ANQGSEA.

The chain is built from TRBV12-3 or TRBV12-4 and TRBJ2-7, with D maybe TRBD2 (5 bases). The V end was cut by 6 bases, the J end by 2 bases, with 14 bases between. The CDR3 is 14 amino acids. The DNA of the CDR3 is TGTGCCAGCAGCTCCTCCGGGAACCCCTACGAGCAGTACTTC. This codes for CASSSSGNPYEQYF.